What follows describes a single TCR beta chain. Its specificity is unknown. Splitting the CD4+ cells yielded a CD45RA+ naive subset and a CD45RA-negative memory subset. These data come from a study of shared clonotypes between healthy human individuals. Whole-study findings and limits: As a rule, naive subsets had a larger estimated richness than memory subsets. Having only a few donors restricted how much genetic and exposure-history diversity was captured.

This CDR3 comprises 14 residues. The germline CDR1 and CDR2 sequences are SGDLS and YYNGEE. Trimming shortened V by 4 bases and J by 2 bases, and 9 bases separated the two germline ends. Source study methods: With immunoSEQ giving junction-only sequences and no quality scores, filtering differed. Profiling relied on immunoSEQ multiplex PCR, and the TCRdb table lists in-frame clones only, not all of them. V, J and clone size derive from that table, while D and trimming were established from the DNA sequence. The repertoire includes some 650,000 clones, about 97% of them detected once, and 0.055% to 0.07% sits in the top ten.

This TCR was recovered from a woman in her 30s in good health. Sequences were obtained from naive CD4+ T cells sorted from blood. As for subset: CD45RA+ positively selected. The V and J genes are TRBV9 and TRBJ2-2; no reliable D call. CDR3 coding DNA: TGTGCCAGCAGCTTTTACGACAACACCGGGGAGCTGTTTTTT. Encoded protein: CASSFYDNTGELFF.